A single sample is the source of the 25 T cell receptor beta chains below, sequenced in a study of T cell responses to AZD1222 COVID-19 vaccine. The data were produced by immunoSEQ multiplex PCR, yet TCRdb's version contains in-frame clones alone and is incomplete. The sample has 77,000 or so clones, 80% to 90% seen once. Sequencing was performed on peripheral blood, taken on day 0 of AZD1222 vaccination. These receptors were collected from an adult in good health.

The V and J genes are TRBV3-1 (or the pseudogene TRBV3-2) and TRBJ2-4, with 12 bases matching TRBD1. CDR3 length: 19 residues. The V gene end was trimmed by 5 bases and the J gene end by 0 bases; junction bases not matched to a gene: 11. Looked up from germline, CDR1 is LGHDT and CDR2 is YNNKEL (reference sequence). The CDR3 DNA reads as TGTGCCAGCAGCTCAACCGGGACAGGGGGCCGGCTAGCCAAAAACATTCAGTACTTC. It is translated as CASSSTGTGGRLAKNIQYF.

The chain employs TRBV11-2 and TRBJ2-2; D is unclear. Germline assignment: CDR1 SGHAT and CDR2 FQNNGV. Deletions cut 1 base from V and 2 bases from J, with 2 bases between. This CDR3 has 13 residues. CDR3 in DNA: TGTGCCAGCAGCTTAGTCAACACCGGGGAGCTGTTTTTT. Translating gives CASSLVNTGELFF.

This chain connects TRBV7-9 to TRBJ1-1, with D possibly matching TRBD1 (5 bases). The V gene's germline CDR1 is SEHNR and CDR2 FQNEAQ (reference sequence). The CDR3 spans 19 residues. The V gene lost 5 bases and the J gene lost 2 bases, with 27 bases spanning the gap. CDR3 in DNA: TGTGCCAGCAGCCTTAATCCCGGGACGGCCACTGGGAGTAACACTGAAGCTTTCTTT. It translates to CASSLNPGTATGSNTEAFF.

The CDR3 protein is CASTDSWDRPNLAKNIQYF. CDR3 nucleotides: TGTGCCAGTACCGACTCCTGGGACAGGCCTAATTTAGCCAAAAACATTCAGTACTTC. The chain recombines TRBV19 with TRBJ2-4; TRBD1 agrees at 8 bases. The CDR3 is 19 amino acids. V shed 7 bases and J 0 bases; nucleotides not matched to a gene: 17. Germline CDR1 LNHDA, CDR2 SQIVND (reference sequence).

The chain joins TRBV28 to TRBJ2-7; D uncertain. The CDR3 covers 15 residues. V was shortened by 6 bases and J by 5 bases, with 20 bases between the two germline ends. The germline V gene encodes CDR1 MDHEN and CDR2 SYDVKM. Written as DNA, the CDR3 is TGTGCCAGCAGAATTCAGGCGCTCTCTGTACACGAGCAGTACTTC. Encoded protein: CASRIQALSVHEQYF. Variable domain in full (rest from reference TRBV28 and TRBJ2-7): DVKVTQSSRYLVKRTGEKVFLECVQDMDHENMFWYRQDPGLGLRLIYFSYDVKMKEKGDIPEGYSVSREKKERFSLILESASTNQTSMYLCASRIQALSVHEQYFGPGTRLTVT.

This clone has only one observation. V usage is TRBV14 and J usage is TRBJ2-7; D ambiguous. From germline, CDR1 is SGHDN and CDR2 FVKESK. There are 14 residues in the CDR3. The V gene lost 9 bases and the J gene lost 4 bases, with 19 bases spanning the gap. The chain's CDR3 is CASSRNRRSYEQYF. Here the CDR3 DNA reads TGTGCCAGTTCTAGAAATCGAAGGAGTTACGAGCAGTACTTC.

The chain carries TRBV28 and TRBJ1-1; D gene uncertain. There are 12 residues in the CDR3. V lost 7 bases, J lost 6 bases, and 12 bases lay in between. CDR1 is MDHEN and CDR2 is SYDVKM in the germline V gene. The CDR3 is CASKGGEAEAFF. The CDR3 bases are TGTGCCAGCAAGGGAGGAGAGGCTGAAGCTTTCTTT.

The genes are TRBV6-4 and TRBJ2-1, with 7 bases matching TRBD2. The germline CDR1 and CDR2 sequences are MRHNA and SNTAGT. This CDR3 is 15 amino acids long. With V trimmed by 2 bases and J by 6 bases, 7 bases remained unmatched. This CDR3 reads CASSDQGLGLNEQFF. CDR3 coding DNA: TGTGCCAGCAGTGACCAAGGACTAGGTCTCAATGAGCAGTTCTTC.

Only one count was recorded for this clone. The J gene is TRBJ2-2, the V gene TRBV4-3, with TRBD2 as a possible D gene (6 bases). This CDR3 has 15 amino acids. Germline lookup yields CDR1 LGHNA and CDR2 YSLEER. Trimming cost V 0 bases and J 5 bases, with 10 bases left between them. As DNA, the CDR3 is TGCGCCAGCAGCCAAGATTCCCGGGGGACCGGGGAGCTGTTTTTT. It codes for CASSQDSRGTGELFF.

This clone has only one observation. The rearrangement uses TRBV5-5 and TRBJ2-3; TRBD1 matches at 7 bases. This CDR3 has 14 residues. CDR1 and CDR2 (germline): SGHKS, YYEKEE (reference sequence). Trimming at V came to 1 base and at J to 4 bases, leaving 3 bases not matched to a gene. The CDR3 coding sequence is TGTGCCAGCAGCTTGAGACAGGGCGCAGATACGCAGTATTTT. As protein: CASSLRQGADTQYF.

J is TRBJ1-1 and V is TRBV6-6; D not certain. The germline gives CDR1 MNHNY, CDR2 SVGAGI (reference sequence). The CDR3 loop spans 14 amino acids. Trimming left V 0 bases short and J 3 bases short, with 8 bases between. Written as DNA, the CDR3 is TGTGCCAGCAGTTACTCGCCAGAATACACTGAAGCTTTCTTT. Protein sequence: CASSYSPEYTEAFF.

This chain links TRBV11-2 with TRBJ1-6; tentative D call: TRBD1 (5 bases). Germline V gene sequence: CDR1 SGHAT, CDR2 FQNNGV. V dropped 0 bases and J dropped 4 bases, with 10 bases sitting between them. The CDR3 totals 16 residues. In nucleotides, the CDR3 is TGTGCCAGCAGCTTAGATAGGACATCGTATAATTCACCCCTCCACTTT. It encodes CASSLDRTSYNSPLHF.

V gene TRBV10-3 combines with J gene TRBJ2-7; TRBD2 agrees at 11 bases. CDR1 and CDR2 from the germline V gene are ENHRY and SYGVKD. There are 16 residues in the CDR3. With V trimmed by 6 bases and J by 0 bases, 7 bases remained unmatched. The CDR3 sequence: CAISPSGTSGSYEQYF. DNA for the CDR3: TGTGCCATCAGCCCCTCCGGGACTAGCGGCTCCTACGAGCAGTACTTC.

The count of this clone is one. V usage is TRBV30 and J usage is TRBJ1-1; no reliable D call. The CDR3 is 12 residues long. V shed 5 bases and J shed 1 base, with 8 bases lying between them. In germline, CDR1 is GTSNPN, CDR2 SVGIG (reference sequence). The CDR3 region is CAWSRPNTEAFF. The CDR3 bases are TGTGCCTGGTCCCGCCCGAACACTGAAGCTTTCTTT.

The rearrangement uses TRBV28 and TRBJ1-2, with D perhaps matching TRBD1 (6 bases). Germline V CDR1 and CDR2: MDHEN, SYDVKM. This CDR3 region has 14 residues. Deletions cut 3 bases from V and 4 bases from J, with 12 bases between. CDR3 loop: CASSFNRVSYGYTF. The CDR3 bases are TGTGCCAGCAGTTTTAACAGGGTTTCCTATGGCTACACCTTC.

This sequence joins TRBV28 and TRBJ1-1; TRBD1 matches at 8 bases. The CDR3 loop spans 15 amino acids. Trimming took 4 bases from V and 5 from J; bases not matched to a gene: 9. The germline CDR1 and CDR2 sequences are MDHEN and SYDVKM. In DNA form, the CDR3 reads TGTGCCAGCAGTTGGGCAACGACAGGGGAAACTGAAGCTTTCTTT. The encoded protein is CASSWATTGETEAFF.

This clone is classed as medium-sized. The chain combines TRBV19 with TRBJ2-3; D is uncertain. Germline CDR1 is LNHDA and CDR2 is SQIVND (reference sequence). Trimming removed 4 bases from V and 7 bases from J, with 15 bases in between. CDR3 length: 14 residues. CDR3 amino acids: CASSTLTLPHTQYF. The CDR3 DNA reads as TGTGCCAGTAGTACCCTGACTCTCCCCCATACGCAGTATTTT. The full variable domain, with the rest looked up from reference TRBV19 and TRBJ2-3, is DGGITQSPKYLFRKEGQNVTLSCEQNLNHDAMYWYRQDPGQGLRLIYYSQIVNDFQKGDIAEGYSVSREKKESFPLTVTSAQKNPTAFYLCASSTLTLPHTQYFGPGTRLTVL.

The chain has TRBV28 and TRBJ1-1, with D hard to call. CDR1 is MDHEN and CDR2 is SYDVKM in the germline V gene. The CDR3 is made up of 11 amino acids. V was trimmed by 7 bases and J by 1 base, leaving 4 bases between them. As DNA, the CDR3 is TGTGCCAGCAAGACGAACACTGAAGCTTTCTTT. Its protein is CASKTNTEAFF.

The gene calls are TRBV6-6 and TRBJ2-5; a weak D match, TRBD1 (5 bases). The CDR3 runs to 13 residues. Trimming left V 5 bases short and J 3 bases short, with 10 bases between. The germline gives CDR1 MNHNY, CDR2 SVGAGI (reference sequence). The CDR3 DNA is TGTGCCAGCAGTCAACGCAGGGAAGAGACCCAGTACTTC. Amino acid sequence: CASSQRREETQYF.

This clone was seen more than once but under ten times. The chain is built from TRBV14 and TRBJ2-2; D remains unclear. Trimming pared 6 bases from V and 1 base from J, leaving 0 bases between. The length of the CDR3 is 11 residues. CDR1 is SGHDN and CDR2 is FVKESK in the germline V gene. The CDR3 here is CASRNTGELFF. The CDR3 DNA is TGTGCCAGCAGGAACACCGGGGAGCTGTTTTTT.

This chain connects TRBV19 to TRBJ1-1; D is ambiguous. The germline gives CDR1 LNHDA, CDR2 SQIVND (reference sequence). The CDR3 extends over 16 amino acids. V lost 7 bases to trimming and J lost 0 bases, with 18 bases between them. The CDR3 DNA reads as TGTGCCAGTACCGACCCCGTCGGGGAGGTGAACACTGAAGCTTTCTTT. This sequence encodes CASTDPVGEVNTEAFF.

The CDR3 here is CASSPGVEQYF. CDR3 in DNA: TGCGCCAGCAGCCCCGGGGTCGAGCAGTACTTC. The chain recombines TRBV5-1 with TRBJ2-7; D might be TRBD2 (5 bases). The V end lost 4 bases, the J end lost 6 bases, and 8 bases lay between the germline ends. The germline V gene encodes CDR1 SGHRS and CDR2 YFSETQ. CDR3 length equals 11 residues. Looking up the rest from reference TRBV5-1 and TRBJ2-7 gives the full variable domain: KAGVTQTPRYLIKTRGQQVTLSCSPISGHRSVSWYQQTPGQGLQFLFEYFSETQRNKGNFPGRFSGRQFSNSRSEMNVSTLELGDSALYLCASSPGVEQYFGPGTRLTVT.

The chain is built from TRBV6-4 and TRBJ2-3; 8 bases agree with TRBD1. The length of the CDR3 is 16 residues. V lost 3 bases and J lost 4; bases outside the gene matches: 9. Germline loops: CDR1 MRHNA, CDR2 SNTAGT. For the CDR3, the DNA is TGTGCCAGCAGTGATGCAGGGGGCGGAGGTTCAGATACGCAGTATTTT. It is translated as CASSDAGGGGSDTQYF.

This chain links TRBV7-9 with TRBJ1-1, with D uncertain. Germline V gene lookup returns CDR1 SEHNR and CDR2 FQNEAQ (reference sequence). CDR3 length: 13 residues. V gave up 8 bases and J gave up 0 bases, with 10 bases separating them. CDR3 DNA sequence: TGTGCCAGCTCCACGGGGATGAACACTGAAGCTTTCTTT. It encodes CASSTGMNTEAFF. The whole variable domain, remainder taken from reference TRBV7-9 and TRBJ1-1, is DTGVSQNPRHKITKRGQNVTFRCDPISEHNRLYWYRQTLGQGPEFLTYFQNEAQLEKSRLLSDRFSAERPKGSFSTLEIQRTEQGDSAMYLCASSTGMNTEAFFGQGTRLTVV.

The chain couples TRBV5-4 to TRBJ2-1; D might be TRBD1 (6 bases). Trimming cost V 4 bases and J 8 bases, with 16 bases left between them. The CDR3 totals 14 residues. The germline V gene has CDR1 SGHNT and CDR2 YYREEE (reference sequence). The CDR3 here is CASSPETGGYEQFF. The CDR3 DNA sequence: TGTGCCAGCAGCCCAGAGACAGGTGGGTATGAGCAGTTCTTC.